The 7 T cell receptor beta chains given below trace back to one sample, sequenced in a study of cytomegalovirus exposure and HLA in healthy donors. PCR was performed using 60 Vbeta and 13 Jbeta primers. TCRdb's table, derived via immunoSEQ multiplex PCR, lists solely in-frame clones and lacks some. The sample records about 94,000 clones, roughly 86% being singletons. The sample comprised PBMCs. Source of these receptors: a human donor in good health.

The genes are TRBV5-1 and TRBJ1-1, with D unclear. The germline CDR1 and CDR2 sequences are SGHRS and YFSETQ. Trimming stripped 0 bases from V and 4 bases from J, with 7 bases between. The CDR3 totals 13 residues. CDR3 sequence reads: CASSLVPGTEAFF. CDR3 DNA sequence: TGCGCCAGCAGCTTGGTGCCCGGCACTGAAGCTTTCTTT. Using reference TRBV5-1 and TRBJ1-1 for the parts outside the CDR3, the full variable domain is KAGVTQTPRYLIKTRGQQVTLSCSPISGHRSVSWYQQTPGQGLQFLFEYFSETQRNKGNFPGRFSGRQFSNSRSEMNVSTLELGDSALYLCASSLVPGTEAFFGQGTRLTVV.

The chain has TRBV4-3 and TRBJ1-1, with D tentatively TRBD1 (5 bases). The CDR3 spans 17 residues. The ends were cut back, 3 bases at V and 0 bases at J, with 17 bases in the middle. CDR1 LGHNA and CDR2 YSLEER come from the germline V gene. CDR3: CASSQKEGRGMNTEAFF. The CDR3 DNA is TGCGCCAGCAGCCAGAAAGAGGGACGGGGGATGAACACTGAAGCTTTCTTT.

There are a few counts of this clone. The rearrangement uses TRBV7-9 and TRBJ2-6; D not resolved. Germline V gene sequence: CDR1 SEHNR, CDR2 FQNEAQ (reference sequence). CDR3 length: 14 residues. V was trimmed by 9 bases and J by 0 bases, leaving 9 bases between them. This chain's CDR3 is CASPRISGANVLTF. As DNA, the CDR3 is TGTGCCAGTCCGAGGATCTCTGGGGCCAACGTCCTGACTTTC.

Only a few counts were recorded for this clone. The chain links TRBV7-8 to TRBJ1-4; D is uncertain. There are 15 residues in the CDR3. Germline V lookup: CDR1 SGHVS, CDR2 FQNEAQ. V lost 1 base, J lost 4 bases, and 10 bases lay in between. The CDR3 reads CASSLVEQRNEKLFF. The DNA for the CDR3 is TGTGCCAGCAGCTTAGTGGAGCAGCGTAATGAAAAACTGTTTTTT.

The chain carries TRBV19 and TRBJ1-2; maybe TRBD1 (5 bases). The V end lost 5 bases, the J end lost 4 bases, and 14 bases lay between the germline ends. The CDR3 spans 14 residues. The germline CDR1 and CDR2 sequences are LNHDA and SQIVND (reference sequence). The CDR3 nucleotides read TGTGCCAGTAGTCCACTGCAGGGCCTCTATGGCTACACCTTC. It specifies CASSPLQGLYGYTF.

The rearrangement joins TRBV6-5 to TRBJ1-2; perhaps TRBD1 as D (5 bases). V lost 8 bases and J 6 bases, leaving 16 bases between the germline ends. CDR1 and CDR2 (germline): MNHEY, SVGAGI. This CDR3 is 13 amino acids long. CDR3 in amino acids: CASSSGVKDGYTF. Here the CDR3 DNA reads TGTGCCAGCTCTTCGGGGGTAAAAGATGGCTACACCTTC.

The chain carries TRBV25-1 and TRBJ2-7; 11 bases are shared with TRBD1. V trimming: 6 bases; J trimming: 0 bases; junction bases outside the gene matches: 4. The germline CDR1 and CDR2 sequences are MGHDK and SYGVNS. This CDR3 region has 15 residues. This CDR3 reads CASRGQGAGSYEQYF. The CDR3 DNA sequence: TGTGCCAGCAGAGGACAGGGGGCCGGCTCCTACGAGCAGTACTTC.